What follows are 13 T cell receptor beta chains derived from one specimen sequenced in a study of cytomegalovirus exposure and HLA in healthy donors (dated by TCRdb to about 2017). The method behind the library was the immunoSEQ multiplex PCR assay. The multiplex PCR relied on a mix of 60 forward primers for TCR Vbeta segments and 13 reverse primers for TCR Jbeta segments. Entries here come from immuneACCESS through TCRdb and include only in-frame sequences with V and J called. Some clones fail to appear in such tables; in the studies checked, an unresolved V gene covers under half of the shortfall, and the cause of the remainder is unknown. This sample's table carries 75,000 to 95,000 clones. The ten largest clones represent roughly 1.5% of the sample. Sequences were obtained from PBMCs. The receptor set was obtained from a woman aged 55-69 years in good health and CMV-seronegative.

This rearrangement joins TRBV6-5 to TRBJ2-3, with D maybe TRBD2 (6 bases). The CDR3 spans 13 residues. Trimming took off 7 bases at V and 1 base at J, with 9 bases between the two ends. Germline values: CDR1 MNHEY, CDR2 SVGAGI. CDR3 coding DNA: TGTGCCAGCATCCCGGGGGGCACAGATACGCAGTATTTT. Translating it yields CASIPGGTDTQYF.

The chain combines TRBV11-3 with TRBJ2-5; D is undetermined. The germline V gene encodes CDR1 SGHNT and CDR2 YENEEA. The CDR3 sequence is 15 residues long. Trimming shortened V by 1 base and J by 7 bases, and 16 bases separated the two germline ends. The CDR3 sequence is CASSLGTLSSGTQYF. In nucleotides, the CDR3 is TGTGCCAGCAGCTTAGGTACCCTTTCTTCGGGGACCCAGTACTTC.

DNA of the CDR3: TGTGCCTCCGATGAGCGGGAGTTTTCGAATGAGCAGTTCTTC. This gives the protein CASDEREFSNEQFF. The chain combines TRBV30 with TRBJ2-1; TRBD2 agrees at 8 bases. The trim removed 7 bases at V and 7 bases at J, leaving 12 bases unmatched. Germline V gives CDR1 GTSNPN, CDR2 SVGIG (reference sequence). The CDR3 covers 14 residues.

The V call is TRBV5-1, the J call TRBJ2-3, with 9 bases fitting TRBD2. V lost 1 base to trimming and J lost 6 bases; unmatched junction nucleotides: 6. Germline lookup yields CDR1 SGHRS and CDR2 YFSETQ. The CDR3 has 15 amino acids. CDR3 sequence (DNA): TGCGCCAGCAGCTTGACTAGCGGGTCGGGCGATACGCAGTATTTT. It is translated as CASSLTSGSGDTQYF.

For the CDR3, the DNA is TGTGCCAGCTCCCCCGTCCAAACTAGCTACACAGATACGCAGTATTTT. It codes for CASSPVQTSYTDTQYF. V usage is TRBV18 and J usage is TRBJ2-3; TRBD2 might be the D (6 bases). The CDR3 is made up of 16 amino acids. Germline CDR1 reads KGHSH; CDR2 reads LQKENI. V lost 6 bases to trimming and J lost 2 bases, with 18 bases between them.

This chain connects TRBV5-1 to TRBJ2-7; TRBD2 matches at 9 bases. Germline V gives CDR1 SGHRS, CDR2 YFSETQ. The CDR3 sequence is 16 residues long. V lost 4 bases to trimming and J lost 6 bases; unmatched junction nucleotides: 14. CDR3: CASSPLTSGGGGEQYF. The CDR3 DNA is TGCGCCAGCAGCCCCCTGACTAGCGGAGGGGGAGGCGAGCAGTACTTC.

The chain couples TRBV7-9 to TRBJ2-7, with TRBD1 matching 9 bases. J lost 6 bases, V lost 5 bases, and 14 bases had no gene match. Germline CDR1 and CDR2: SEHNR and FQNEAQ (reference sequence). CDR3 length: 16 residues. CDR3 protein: CASSPPPGQGVGEQYF. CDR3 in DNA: TGTGCCAGCAGCCCACCACCGGGACAGGGAGTGGGCGAGCAGTACTTC.

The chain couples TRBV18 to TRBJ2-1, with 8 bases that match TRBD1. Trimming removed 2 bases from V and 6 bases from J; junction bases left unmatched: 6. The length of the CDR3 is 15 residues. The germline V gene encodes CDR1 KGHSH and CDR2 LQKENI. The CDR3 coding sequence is TGTGCCAGCTCACCAAGTAATACAGGGGGCAATGAGCAGTTCTTC. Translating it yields CASSPSNTGGNEQFF.

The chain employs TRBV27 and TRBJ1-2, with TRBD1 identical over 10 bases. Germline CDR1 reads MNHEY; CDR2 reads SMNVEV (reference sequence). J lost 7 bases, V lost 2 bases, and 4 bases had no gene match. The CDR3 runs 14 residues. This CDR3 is CASSLGTGVGGYTF. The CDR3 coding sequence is TGTGCCAGCAGTTTAGGGACAGGGGTCGGTGGCTACACCTTC.

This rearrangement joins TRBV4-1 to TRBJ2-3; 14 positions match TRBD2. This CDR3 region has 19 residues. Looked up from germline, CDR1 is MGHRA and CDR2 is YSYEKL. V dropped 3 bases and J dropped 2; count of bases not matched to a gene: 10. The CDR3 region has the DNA TGCGCCAGCAGCCAGGGGACAGTGACTAGCGGGAGGGCCACAGATACGCAGTATTTT. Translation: CASSQGTVTSGRATDTQYF.

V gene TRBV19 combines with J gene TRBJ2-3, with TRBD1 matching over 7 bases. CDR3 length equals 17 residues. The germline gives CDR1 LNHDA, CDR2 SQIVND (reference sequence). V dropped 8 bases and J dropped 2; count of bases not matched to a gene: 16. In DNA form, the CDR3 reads TGTGCCAGTCACCCATCCCTCGGACAGGCTCCCACAGATACGCAGTATTTT. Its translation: CASHPSLGQAPTDTQYF.

The chain's CDR3 is CASTLTSGAYNEQFF. DNA of the CDR3: TGTGCCAGCACCTTGACTAGCGGGGCCTACAATGAGCAGTTCTTC. The rearrangement links TRBV6-5 to TRBJ2-1; 11 nucleotides line up with TRBD2. Trimming removed 7 bases from V and 2 bases from J; junction bases left unmatched: 4. This CDR3 region has 15 residues. Germline V gives CDR1 MNHEY, CDR2 SVGAGI.

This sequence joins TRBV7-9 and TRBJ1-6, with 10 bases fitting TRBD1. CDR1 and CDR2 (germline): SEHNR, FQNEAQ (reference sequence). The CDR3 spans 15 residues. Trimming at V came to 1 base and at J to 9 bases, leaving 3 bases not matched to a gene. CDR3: CASSLGGQGSSPLHF. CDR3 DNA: TGTGCCAGCAGCTTAGGGGGACAGGGGAGTTCACCCCTCCACTTT.